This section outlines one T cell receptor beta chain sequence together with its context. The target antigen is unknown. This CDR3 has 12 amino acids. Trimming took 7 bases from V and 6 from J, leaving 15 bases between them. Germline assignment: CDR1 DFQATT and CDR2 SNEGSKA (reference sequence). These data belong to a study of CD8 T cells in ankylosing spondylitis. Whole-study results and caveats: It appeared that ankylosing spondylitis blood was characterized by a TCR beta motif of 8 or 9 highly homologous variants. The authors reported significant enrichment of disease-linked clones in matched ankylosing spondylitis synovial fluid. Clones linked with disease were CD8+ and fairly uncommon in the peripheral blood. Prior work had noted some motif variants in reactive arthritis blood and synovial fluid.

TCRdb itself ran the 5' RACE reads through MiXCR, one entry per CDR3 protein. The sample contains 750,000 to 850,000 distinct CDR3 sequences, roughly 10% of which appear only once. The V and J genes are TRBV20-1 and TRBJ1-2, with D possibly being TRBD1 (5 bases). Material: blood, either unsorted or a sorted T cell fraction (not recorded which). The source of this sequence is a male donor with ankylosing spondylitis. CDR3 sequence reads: CSGRRGSDGYTF. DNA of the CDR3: TGCAGTGGCAGAAGGGGTTCGGATGGCTACACCTTC.